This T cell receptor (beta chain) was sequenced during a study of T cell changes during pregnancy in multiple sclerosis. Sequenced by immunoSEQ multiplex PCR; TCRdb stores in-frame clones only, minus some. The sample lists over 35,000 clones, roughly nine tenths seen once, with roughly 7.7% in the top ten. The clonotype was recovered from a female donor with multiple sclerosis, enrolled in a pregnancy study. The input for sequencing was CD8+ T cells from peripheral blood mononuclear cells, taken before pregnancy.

In DNA, the CDR3 is TGTGCCAGCAGCGCTTCTACAGGGAATCTAAAGTATGGCTACACCTTC. It specifies CASSASTGNLKYGYTF. The V call is TRBV7-9, the J call TRBJ1-2, with a possible D match to TRBD1 (6 bases). The germline V gene encodes CDR1 SEHNR and CDR2 FQNEAQ (reference sequence). The CDR3 runs 16 residues. V was clipped by 5 bases and J by 5 bases, with 21 bases between them.